These 17 T cell receptor beta chains were sequenced from one sample in a study of blood T cell repertoires in COVID-19. Method: immunoSEQ multiplex PCR; TCRdb's copy keeps in-frame clones and lacks some. The sample consists of under 75,000 clones, roughly three quarters of them appearing once. Specimen: peripheral blood. These receptors all come from a woman in her 70s with acute or convalescent COVID-19.

This clone appeared a single time. V usage is TRBV7-2 and J usage is TRBJ2-4; 10 bases align to TRBD1. The germline V gene has CDR1 SGHTA and CDR2 FQGNSA. V dropped 4 bases and J dropped 9; count of bases not matched to a gene: 18. The CDR3 totals 18 residues. The chain's CDR3 is CASSSRVPGQGRKVIQYF. The CDR3 DNA is TGTGCCAGCAGCTCCAGAGTCCCGGGACAGGGGCGGAAGGTCATTCAGTACTTC. The full variable domain, rest sourced from reference TRBV7-2 and TRBJ2-4, is GAGVSQSPSNKVTEKGKDVELRCDPISGHTALYWYRQSLGQGLEFLIYFQGNSAPDKSGLPSDRFSAERTGGSVSTLTIQRTQQEDSAVYLCASSSRVPGQGRKVIQYFGAGTRLSVL.

The genes are TRBV9 and TRBJ2-3; no reliable D call. This CDR3 has 14 amino acids. The germline V gene has CDR1 SGDLS and CDR2 YYNGEE. Trimming removed 4 bases from V and 1 base from J, with 10 bases in between. In DNA, the CDR3 is TGTGCCAGCAGCCCAGTTGGAGGCACAGATACGCAGTATTTT. It translates to CASSPVGGTDTQYF.

The chain carries TRBV19 and TRBJ1-5, with D unresolved. CDR1 LNHDA and CDR2 SQIVND come from the germline V gene (reference sequence). This CDR3 is built from 15 residues. V lost 5 bases to trimming and J lost 1 base, with 12 bases between them. In DNA, the CDR3 is TGTGCCAGTAGTTTCGACGGGTTCAGCAATCAGCCCCAGCATTTT. Residues: CASSFDGFSNQPQHF.

The V gene is TRBV9, the J gene TRBJ2-3, with 8 positions matching TRBD1. Per the germline V gene, CDR1 is SGDLS and CDR2 is YYNGEE. This CDR3 comprises 17 residues. V was pared by 1 base and J by 6 bases, with 13 bases of the junction left unmatched. CDR3 bases: TGTGCCAGCAGCGTACAGGGACAGGCGTGGGGCGGGGATACGCAGTATTTT. This codes for CASSVQGQAWGGDTQYF.

The genes are TRBV19 and TRBJ1-5; 8 bases match TRBD1. The trim removed 6 bases at V and 3 bases at J, leaving 19 bases unmatched. Germline CDR1 reads LNHDA; CDR2 reads SQIVND (reference sequence). CDR3 length: 19 amino acids. CDR3 bases: TGTGCCAGTAGCCAAAGTATCACCCAAGGGACAGGCTACAATCAGCCCCAGCATTTT. It translates to CASSQSITQGTGYNQPQHF.

CDR3: CASSLENPTGEAFF. The CDR3 DNA follows: TGTGCCAGCAGCTTAGAAAATCCCACTGGTGAAGCTTTCTTT. The gene calls are TRBV7-9 and TRBJ1-1, with D uncertain. There are 14 residues in the CDR3. Per germline, CDR1 SEHNR and CDR2 FQNEAQ (reference sequence). V was shortened by 1 base and J by 7 bases, with 13 bases between the two germline ends.

The chain uses TRBV6-5 and TRBJ2-5; 7 bases are shared with TRBD1. The CDR3 has 15 amino acids. Germline loops: CDR1 MNHEY, CDR2 SVGAGI. Trimming took 5 bases from V and 5 from J; bases not matched to a gene: 11. The CDR3 DNA reads as TGTGCCAGCAGTCACCGGACAGGTCAGGGGGAGACCCAGTACTTC. Protein: CASSHRTGQGETQYF.

This chain joins TRBV5-5 and TRBJ1-6; 9 nucleotides agree with TRBD1. Germline V gene sequence: CDR1 SGHKS, CDR2 YYEKEE (reference sequence). V lost 4 bases, J lost 7 bases, and 9 bases stayed unmatched. The CDR3 is 16 residues long. Here the CDR3 DNA reads TGTGCCAGCAGCGCGCAGGGACAGGGATTGAATTCACCCCTCCACTTT. Residues: CASSAQGQGLNSPLHF.

This chain joins TRBV10-3 and TRBJ1-3; TRBD1 aligns across 8 bases. V shed 6 bases and J 2 bases; nucleotides not matched to a gene: 3. Germline-derived CDR1 and CDR2 are ENHRY and SYGVKD. This CDR3 contains 14 residues. The CDR3 region has the DNA TGTGCCATCAGCAGGACAGGGCCTGGAAACACCATATATTTT. This encodes CAISRTGPGNTIYF.

This chain links TRBV2 with TRBJ2-5; perhaps TRBD2 as D (6 bases). The CDR3 is 13 amino acids. Trimming removed 6 bases at V and 0 bases at J, with 8 bases between. Looked up from germline, CDR1 is SNHLY and CDR2 is FYNNEI. CDR3 loop: CASRSGYQETQYF. CDR3 DNA: TGTGCCAGCAGGAGCGGGTACCAAGAGACCCAGTACTTC.

The chain links TRBV5-1 to TRBJ2-3; tentative D call: TRBD2 (6 bases). The germline gives CDR1 SGHRS, CDR2 YFSETQ. Trimming left V 4 bases short and J 2 bases short, with 11 bases between. This CDR3 comprises 14 residues. The CDR3 bases are TGCGCCAGCAGCCGGGACTTTTCCACAGATACGCAGTATTTT. Encoded protein: CASSRDFSTDTQYF.

This clone was recorded a few times. The rearrangement links TRBV7-6 to TRBJ2-5; the match to TRBD1 covers 8 bases. The J segment lost 6 bases and the V segment lost 8 bases, leaving 11 bases of the junction unmatched. In germline, CDR1 is SGHVS, CDR2 FNYEAQ. The length of the CDR3 is 14 residues. The DNA for the CDR3 is TGTGCCAGCGGAGGGACAGGCAGTTATCAGACCCAGTACTTC. Translating gives CASGGTGSYQTQYF.

This clone was counted only a few times. The CDR3: CASSIDRVYGYTF. CDR3 sequence (DNA): TGTGCCAGCAGCATTGACAGGGTCTATGGCTACACCTTC. This chain joins TRBV13 and TRBJ1-2; TRBD1 matches at 7 bases. Per the germline V gene, CDR1 is PRHDT and CDR2 is FYEKMQ (reference sequence). V lost 5 bases to trimming and J lost 4 bases; unmatched junction nucleotides: 4. This CDR3 comprises 13 residues.

The V and J genes are TRBV12-3 or TRBV12-4 and TRBJ2-7; possibly TRBD2 for D (6 bases). The CDR3 consists of 13 residues. Trimming stripped 4 bases from V and 4 bases from J, with 11 bases between. CDR3 nucleotide sequence: TGTGCCAGCAGTTCCACCGGGGGATACGAGCAGTACTTC. Amino acid sequence: CASSSTGGYEQYF.

V gene TRBV11-3 combines with J gene TRBJ2-1; TRBD2 matches 16 bases. The J segment lost 1 base and the V segment lost 5 bases, leaving 8 bases of the junction unmatched. The CDR3 loop spans 19 amino acids. Germline CDR1 reads SGHNT; CDR2 reads YENEEA. The CDR3 here is CASSLRGLAGGPSYNEQFF. For the CDR3, the DNA is TGTGCCAGCAGCCTACGGGGACTAGCGGGGGGGCCGTCCTACAATGAGCAGTTCTTC.

The chain combines TRBV24-1 with TRBJ2-7, with 7 bases lining up with TRBD1. The CDR3 loop spans 15 amino acids. V was clipped by 4 bases and J by 2 bases; unmatched bases: 7. CDR1 KGHDR and CDR2 SFDVKD come from the germline V gene. CDR3 region: CATSDPRTGTYEQYF. In nucleotides, the CDR3 is TGTGCCACCAGTGACCCACGGACAGGAACCTACGAGCAGTACTTC.

This clone was seen ten or more times. The DNA of the CDR3 is TGTGCCAGCAGCTTACAGAGGGTTGATAACAAAAACATTCAGTACTTC. Amino acid sequence: CASSLQRVDNKNIQYF. The V call is TRBV13, the J call TRBJ2-4; possible D gene TRBD2, 5 bases. Germline CDR1 PRHDT, CDR2 FYEKMQ (reference sequence). This CDR3 is 16 amino acids long. The V gene lost 2 bases and the J gene lost 3 bases, with 14 bases spanning the gap.